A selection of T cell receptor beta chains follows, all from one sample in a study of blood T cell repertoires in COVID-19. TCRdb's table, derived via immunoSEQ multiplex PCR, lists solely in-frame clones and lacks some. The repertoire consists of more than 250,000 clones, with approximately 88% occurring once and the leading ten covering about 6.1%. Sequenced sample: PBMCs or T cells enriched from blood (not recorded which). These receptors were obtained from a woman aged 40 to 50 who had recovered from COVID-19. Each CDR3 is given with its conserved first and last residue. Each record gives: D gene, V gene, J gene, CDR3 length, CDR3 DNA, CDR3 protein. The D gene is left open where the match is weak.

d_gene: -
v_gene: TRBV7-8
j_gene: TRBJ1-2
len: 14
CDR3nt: TGTGCCAGCAGCTTAGACTTGCAGGTCTATGGCTACACCTTC
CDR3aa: CASSLDLQVYGYTF

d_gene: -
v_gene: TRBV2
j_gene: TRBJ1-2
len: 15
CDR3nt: TGTGCCAGCACCGGACAAGGGGGGGACCTCTATGGCTACACCTTC
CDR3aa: CASTGQGGDLYGYTF

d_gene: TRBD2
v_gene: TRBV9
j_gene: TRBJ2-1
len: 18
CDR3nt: TGTGCCAGCAGCGCCCGGACTAGCGGTTCAAGCTCCTACAATGAGCAGTTCTTC
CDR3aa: CASSARTSGSSSYNEQFF

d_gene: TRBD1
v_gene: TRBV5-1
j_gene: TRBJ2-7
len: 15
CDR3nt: TGCGCCAGCAGCTTGGGGGACAGGTTCTCCTACGAGCAGTACTTC
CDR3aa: CASSLGDRFSYEQYF

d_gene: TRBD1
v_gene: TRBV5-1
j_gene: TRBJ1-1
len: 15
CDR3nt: TGCGCCAGCACAAAGCGCAGGGGGCTGTACACTGAAGCTTTCTTT
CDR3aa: CASTKRRGLYTEAFF

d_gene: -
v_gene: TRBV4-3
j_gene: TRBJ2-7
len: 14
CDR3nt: TGCGCCAGCAGCCCGCGACAGGACTCCTACGAGCAGTACTTC
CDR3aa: CASSPRQDSYEQYF

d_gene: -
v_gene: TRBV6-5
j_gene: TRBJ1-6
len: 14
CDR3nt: TGTGCCAGCAGAGTCGACAGCGGGAATTCACCCCTCCACTTT
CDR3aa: CASRVDSGNSPLHF

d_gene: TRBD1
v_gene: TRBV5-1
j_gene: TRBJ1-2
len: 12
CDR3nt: TGCGCCAGCAGGGAAACAGGGGATGGCTACACCTTC
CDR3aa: CASRETGDGYTF

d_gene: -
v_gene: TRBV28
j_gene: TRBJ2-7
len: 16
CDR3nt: TGTGCCAGCAGGACCCACGGCGGGAAGACCCTCTACGAGCAGTACTTC
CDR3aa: CASRTHGGKTLYEQYF

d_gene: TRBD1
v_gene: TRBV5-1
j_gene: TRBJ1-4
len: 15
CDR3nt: TGCGCCAGCAGCTTGGACACAGGGGTGGATGAAAAACTGTTTTTT
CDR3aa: CASSLDTGVDEKLFF

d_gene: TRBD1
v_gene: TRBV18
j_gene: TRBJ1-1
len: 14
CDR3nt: TGTGCCAGCTCCCGACAGGGGTCGAACACTGAAGCTTTCTTT
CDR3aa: CASSRQGSNTEAFF

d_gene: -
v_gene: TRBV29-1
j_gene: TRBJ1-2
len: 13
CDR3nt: TGCAGCGTTGGGCCCGTTCGTTCCTATGGCTACACCTTC
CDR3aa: CSVGPVRSYGYTF

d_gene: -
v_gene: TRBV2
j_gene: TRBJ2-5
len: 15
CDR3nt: TGTGCCAGCAGTGGGCAGGGGCTCGATAGTGAGACCCAGTACTTC
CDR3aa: CASSGQGLDSETQYF